The rows below give T cell receptor beta chains drawn from one sample of a study of blood T cell repertoires in COVID-19. Generated by immunoSEQ multiplex PCR, the TCRdb table keeps only in-frame clones and is missing some. The table has roughly 100,000 clones, roughly 76% seen once. The material sequenced was peripheral blood. These receptors came from a woman in her 70s with acute or convalescent COVID-19. Both conserved end residues are part of each CDR3. A D gene is named only where the DNA matches it firmly. Rows give clone size only sometimes, using once, few, many, or a class for an expanded clone.

V	size	J	D	CDR3	DNA
TRBV30	.	TRBJ2-2	TRBD1	CAWTTGDRATGELFF	TGTGCCTGGACCACAGGGGACAGGGCGACCGGGGAGCTGTTTTTT
TRBV2	.	TRBJ1-6	.	CASRGGNSPLHF	TGTGCCAGCCGGGGGGGTAATTCACCCCTCCACTTT
TRBV5-4	few	TRBJ2-7	.	CASGAFRAPDEQYF	TGTGCCAGCGGGGCCTTCCGCGCCCCGGACGAGCAGTACTTC
TRBV5-6	once	TRBJ2-3	.	CASSTTSTQYF	TGTGCCAGCAGCACCACAAGTACGCAGTATTTT
TRBV2	.	TRBJ2-1	.	CASKRGGNADEQFF	TGTGCCAGCAAAAGGGGGGGGAACGCCGATGAGCAGTTCTTC
TRBV4-3	.	TRBJ1-4	.	CASSQAPGEKLFF	TGCGCCAGCAGCCAAGCACCGGGGGAAAAACTGTTTTTT
TRBV5-1	few	TRBJ1-2	TRBD1	CASSLSQGANYGYTF	TGCGCCAGCAGCTTGTCCCAGGGGGCTAACTATGGCTACACCTTC
TRBV9	.	TRBJ2-7	TRBD1	CASSPDREPYEQYF	TGTGCCAGCAGCCCCGACAGGGAACCCTACGAGCAGTACTTC
TRBV10-3	.	TRBJ1-2	.	CAISESSTGSGYTF	TGTGCCATCAGTGAGTCGAGTACAGGCTCTGGCTACACCTTC
TRBV7-8	.	TRBJ2-1	TRBD2	CASRASGSSGEQFF	TGTGCCAGCAGGGCTAGCGGGAGTTCTGGTGAGCAGTTCTTC
TRBV7-2	.	TRBJ2-1	TRBD2	CASSLRGGSNEQFF	TGTGCCAGCAGCCTAAGGGGCGGGAGCAATGAGCAGTTCTTC
TRBV5-1	.	TRBJ2-3	TRBD1	CASSLRTGTKTDTQYF	TGCGCCAGCAGCTTAAGGACAGGGACGAAAACAGATACGCAGTATTTT
TRBV3-1/TRBV3-2	.	TRBJ2-3	.	CASSQAGQNTDTQYF	TGTGCCAGCAGCCAAGCGGGACAAAACACAGATACGCAGTATTTT
TRBV3-1/TRBV3-2	.	TRBJ1-2	.	CASSQKGEGYGYTF	TGTGCCAGCAGCCAAAAGGGGGAGGGCTATGGCTACACCTTC
TRBV10-3	.	TRBJ2-7	TRBD2	CATRGLARSYEQYF	TGTGCCACGAGAGGACTAGCGCGCTCCTACGAGCAGTACTTC
TRBV19	.	TRBJ1-5	TRBD1	CASSTTGTAYSNQPQHF	TGTGCCAGTAGTACCACTGGGACAGCATATAGCAATCAGCCCCAGCATTTT
TRBV4-2	.	TRBJ2-1	.	CASSQGGGSYNEQFF	TGTGCCAGCAGCCAAGGGGGCGGCTCCTACAATGAGCAGTTCTTC
TRBV9	.	TRBJ2-3	TRBD1	CASSRTGRVGYTQYF	TGTGCCAGCAGCAGGACAGGGAGAGTAGGGTATACGCAGTATTTT
TRBV4-3	.	TRBJ2-3	.	CASSLSRDTTSDTQYF	TGCGCCAGCAGTCTTAGCCGGGACACAACCTCAGATACGCAGTATTTT
TRBV28	.	TRBJ2-7	TRBD1	CASSFSGTGHYEQYF	TGTGCCAGCAGTTTCTCTGGGACAGGACACTACGAGCAGTACTTC
TRBV9	medium-sized	TRBJ1-2	.	CASSGDPDSRGGTTF	TGTGCCAGCAGCGGAGACCCGGACAGCCGAGGTGGGACGACCTTC
TRBV7-9	.	TRBJ2-5	TRBD1	CASSLVGGETQYF	TGTGCCAGCAGCTTAGTAGGGGGCGAGACCCAGTACTTC
TRBV3-1/TRBV3-2	once	TRBJ2-3	.	CASSQAQTGGTDTQYF	TGTGCCAGCAGCCAAGCCCAAACCGGGGGAACAGATACGCAGTATTTT
TRBV10-3	.	TRBJ2-7	.	CAIRPGGPALEQYF	TGTGCCATCCGTCCCGGGGGGCCAGCCCTCGAGCAGTACTTC
TRBV5-4	.	TRBJ1-2	.	CASSSLMGRNYGYTF	TGTGCCAGCAGCTCTCTCATGGGGCGGAACTATGGCTACACCTTC
TRBV7-6	few	TRBJ1-5	.	CASSLGTGNQPQHF	TGTGCCAGCAGCTTAGGGACAGGCAATCAGCCCCAGCATTTT
TRBV28	.	TRBJ2-5	TRBD2	CASSSGVAGGLRETQYF	TGTGCCAGCAGTTCCGGGGTAGCGGGAGGATTGCGTGAGACCCAGTACTTC
TRBV15	.	TRBJ2-7	TRBD1	CATSIRTGMSYEQYF	TGTGCCACCAGCATACGGACAGGTATGTCCTACGAGCAGTACTTC
TRBV24-1	once	TRBJ2-5	.	CATSESGRQETQYF	TGTGCCACCAGTGAGTCAGGCCGCCAAGAGACCCAGTACTTC
TRBV9	.	TRBJ1-6	.	CASSEAGLSSYNSPLHF	TGTGCCAGCAGCGAGGCAGGCTTGAGCTCCTATAATTCACCCCTCCACTTT
TRBV7-9	.	TRBJ2-7	TRBD1	CASGGQGYEQYF	TGTGCCAGCGGGGGACAGGGGTACGAGCAGTACTTC
TRBV7-9	.	TRBJ2-1	TRBD2	CASSPRLAGTYNEQFF	TGTGCCAGCAGCCCTCGACTAGCGGGGACCTACAATGAGCAGTTCTTC
TRBV5-1	.	TRBJ1-4	.	CASSFGIQNEKLFF	TGCGCCAGCAGCTTCGGGATCCAGAATGAAAAACTGTTTTTT
TRBV10-3	.	TRBJ2-5	TRBD2	CAISAVRSGTSGGKETQYF	TGTGCCATCAGTGCTGTGCGAAGTGGGACTAGCGGGGGGAAAGAGACCCAGTACTTC
TRBV6-2/TRBV6-3	.	TRBJ2-1	.	CASSLDIAYNEQFF	TGTGCCAGCAGTTTAGATATCGCCTACAATGAGCAGTTCTTC
TRBV10-3	.	TRBJ2-5	.	CAISEGGSQETQYF	TGTGCCATCAGTGAAGGGGGTAGCCAAGAGACCCAGTACTTC